This T cell receptor (beta chain) was obtained from a study of blood T cell repertoires in COVID-19. Study summary: Samples taken during acute and convalescent COVID-19 were collected in the United States, Italy and Spain.

Per the original methods: Researchers report that nucleated cell counts were estimated from reference gene primer amplification. Repertoires were generated with immunoSEQ multiplex PCR, while TCRdb's copy carries only in-frame clones and drops some. V and J calls and clone size are as listed in that table; D and trimming were resolved from the DNA. This table has a few hundred thousand clones, 88% appearing once. V gave up 7 bases and J gave up 10 bases; unmatched junction bases: 12. Germline-derived CDR1 and CDR2 are MNHEY and SMNVEV (reference sequence). The CDR3 totals 14 residues. This clonotype was sampled from a woman in her twenties or thirties with COVID-19, enrolled during active disease. The gene calls are TRBV27 and TRBJ2-1; 8 nucleotides line up with TRBD1. Sample: peripheral blood. CDR3 protein: CASTPDRVPGEQFF. CDR3 bases: TGTGCCAGCACCCCGGACAGGGTCCCAGGGGAGCAGTTCTTC.